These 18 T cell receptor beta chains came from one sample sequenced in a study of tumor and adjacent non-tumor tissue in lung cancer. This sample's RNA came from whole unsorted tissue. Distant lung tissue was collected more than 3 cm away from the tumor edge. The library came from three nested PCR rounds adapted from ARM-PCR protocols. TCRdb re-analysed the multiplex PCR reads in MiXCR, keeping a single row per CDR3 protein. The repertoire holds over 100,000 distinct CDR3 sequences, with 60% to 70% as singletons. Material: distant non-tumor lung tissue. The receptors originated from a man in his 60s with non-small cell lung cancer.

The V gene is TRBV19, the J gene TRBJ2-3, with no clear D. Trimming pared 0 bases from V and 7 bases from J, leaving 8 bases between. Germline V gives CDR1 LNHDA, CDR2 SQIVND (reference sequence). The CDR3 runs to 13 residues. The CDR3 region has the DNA TGTGCCAGTAGTATAGATTGGCGTTATACGCAGTATTTT. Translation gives CASSIDWRYTQYF. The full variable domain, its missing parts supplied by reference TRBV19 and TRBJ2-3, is DGGITQSPKYLFRKEGQNVTLSCEQNLNHDAMYWYRQDPGQGLRLIYYSQIVNDFQKGDIAEGYSVSREKKESFPLTVTSAQKNPTAFYLCASSIDWRYTQYFGPGTRLTVL.

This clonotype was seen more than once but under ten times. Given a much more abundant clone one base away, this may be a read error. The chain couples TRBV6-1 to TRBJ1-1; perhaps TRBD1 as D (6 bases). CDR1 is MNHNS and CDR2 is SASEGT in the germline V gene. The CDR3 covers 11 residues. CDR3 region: CVGGGYTEAFF. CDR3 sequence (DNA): TGTGTCGGGGGCGGGTACACTGAAGCTTTCTTT.

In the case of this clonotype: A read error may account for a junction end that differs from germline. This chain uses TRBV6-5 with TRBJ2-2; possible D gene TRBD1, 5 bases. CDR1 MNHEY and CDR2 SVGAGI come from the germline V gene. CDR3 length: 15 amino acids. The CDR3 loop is CASGYSSREGGELFF. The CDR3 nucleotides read TGTGCCAGCGGTTACTCGTCCAGGGAAGGCGGGGAGCTGTTTTTT.

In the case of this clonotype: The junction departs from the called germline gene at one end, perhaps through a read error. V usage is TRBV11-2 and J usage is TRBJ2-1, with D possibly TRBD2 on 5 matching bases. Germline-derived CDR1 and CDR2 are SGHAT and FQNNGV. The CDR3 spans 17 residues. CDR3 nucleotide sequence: TGTGCCAACAGCTTAGTGGGGAAACCGCCTTACCGAGGGGAGCAGTTCTTC. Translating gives CANSLVGKPPYRGEQFF.

The CDR3, as DNA: TGCAGCGTGAAGAAGGGGACTAGCGATAAGGGGGGTGAGCAGTTCTTC. It is translated as CSVKKGTSDKGGEQFF. This chain joins TRBV29-1 and TRBJ2-1; TRBD2 aligns across 10 bases. V lost 6 bases, J lost 9 bases, and 17 bases stayed unmatched. This CDR3 has 16 residues. Per the germline V gene, CDR1 is SQVTM and CDR2 is ANQGSEA.

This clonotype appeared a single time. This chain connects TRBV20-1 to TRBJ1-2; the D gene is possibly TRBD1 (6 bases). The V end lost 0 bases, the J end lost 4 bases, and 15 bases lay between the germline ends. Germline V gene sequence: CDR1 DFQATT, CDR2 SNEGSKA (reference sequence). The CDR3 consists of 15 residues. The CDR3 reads CSARDRGTASYGYTF. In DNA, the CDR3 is TGCAGTGCTAGAGACAGGGGAACAGCTTCCTATGGCTACACCTTC.

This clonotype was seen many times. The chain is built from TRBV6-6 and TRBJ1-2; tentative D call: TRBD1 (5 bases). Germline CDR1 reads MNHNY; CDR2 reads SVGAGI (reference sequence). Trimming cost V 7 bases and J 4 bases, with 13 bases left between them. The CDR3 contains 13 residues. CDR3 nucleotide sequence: TGTGCCAGCAACCGGGGACTGTCCTATGGCTACACCTTC. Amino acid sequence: CASNRGLSYGYTF.

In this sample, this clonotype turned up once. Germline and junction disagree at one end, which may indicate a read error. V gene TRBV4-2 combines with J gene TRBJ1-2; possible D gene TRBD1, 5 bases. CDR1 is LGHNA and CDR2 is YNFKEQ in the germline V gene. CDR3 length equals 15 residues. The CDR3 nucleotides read TGTGCCAACAGCCAAGTGCGTGGACAAAACTATGGCTACACCTTC. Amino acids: CANSQVRGQNYGYTF.

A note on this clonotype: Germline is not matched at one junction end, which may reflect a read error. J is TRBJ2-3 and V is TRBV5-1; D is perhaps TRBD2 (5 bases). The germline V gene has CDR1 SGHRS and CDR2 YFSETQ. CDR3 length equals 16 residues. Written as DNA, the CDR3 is TGCGCCAACAGCTTGGGCCTAGCTTCGGGCACAGATACGCAGTATTTT. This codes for CANSLGLASGTDTQYF.

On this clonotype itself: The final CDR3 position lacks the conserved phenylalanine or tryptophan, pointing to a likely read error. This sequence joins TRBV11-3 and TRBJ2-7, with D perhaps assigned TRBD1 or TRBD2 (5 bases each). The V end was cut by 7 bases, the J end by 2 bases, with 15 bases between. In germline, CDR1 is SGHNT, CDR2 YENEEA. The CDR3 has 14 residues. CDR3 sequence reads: CASNPDTGTYEQYL. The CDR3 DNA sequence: TGTGCCAGCAATCCGGACACGGGGACCTACGAGCAGTACTTA.

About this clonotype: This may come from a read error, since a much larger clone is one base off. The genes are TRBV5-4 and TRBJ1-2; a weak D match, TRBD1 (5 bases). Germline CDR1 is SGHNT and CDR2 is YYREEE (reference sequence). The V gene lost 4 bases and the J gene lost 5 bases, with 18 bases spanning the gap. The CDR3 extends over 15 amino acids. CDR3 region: CASSDVMAGRYGYTF. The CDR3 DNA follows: TGTGCCAGCAGCGATGTGATGGCGGGGCGTTATGGCTACACCTTC.

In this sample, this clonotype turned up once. This CDR3 is CASSFLLATDTQYF. CDR3 bases: TGTGCCAGCAGTTTCTTACTGGCCACAGATACGCAGTATTTT. V is TRBV28 and J is TRBJ2-3; D not certain. The V gene lost 3 bases and the J gene lost 2 bases, with 9 bases spanning the gap. The CDR3 runs 14 residues. Germline assignment: CDR1 MDHEN and CDR2 SYDVKM.

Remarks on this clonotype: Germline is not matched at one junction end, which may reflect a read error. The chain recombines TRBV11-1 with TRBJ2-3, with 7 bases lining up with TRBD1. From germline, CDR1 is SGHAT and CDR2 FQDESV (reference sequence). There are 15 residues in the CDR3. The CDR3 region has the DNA TGCGCCAGCAGCTTGGTGGAAGACAGGGCAGATACGCAGTATTTT. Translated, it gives CASSLVEDRADTQYF.

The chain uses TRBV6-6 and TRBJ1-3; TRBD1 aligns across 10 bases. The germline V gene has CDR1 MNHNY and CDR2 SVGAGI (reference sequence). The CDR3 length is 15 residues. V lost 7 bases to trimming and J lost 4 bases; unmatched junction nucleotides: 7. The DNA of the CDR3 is TGTGCCAGCAATTGGGGACAGGGGACGGGAAACACCATATATTTT. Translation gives CASNWGQGTGNTIYF.

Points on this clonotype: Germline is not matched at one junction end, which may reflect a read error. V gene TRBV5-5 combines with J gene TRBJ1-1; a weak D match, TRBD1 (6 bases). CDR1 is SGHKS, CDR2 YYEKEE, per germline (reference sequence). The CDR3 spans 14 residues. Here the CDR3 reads CASSLVQGWNETFF. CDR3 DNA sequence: TGTGCCAGCAGCTTGGTCCAGGGGTGGAATGAAACTTTCTTT.

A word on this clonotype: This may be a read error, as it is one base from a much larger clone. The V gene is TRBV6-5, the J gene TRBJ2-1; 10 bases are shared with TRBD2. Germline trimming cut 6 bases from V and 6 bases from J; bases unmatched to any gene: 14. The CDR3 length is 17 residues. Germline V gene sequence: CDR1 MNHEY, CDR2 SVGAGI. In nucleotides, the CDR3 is TGTGCCAGCAGGGACGGGGGACTAGCGTGGGGAGGCAATGAGCAGTTCTTC. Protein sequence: CASRDGGLAWGGNEQFF.

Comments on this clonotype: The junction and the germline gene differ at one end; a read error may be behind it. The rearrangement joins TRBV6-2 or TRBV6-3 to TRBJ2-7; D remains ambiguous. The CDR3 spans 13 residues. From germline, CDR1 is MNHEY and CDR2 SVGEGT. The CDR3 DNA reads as TGTGCCAACAGTTTCCTGGGTATCCACGAGCAGTACTTC. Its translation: CANSFLGIHEQYF.

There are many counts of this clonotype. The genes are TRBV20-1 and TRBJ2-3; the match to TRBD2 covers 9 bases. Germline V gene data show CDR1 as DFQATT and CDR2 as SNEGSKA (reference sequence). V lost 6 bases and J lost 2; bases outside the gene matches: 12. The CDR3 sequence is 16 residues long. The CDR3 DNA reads TGCAGTGCCGAACCGATAGCGGGGGCCCACACAGATACGCAGTATTTT. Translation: CSAEPIAGAHTDTQYF.